What follows are 7 T cell receptor beta chains derived from one specimen sequenced in a study of cytomegalovirus exposure and HLA in healthy donors. The PCR made use of 60 Vbeta and 13 Jbeta primers. The table came from immunoSEQ multiplex PCR; TCRdb's copy has only in-frame clones and leaves some out. Among some 200,000 clones, 70% were seen once, and the ten largest hold 2% to 3%. Sequenced sample: PBMCs. The receptor set was obtained from a man aged 35 to 55 in good health and CMV-seropositive.

The V gene is TRBV21-1, the J gene TRBJ2-6; the D call TRBD1 from the table was never checked on the DNA. TRBV21-1 is assigned pseudogene status. The length of the CDR3 is 18 residues. The CDR3 spells CASSRGGQGLSGANVLTF. The CDR3 DNA reads as TGTGCCAGCAGCCGGGGGGGACAGGGGTTATCTGGGGCCAACGTCCTGACTTTC.

This clone was seen a few times. The V and J genes are TRBV18 and TRBJ1-1, with TRBD1 as a possible D gene (5 bases). V was trimmed by 6 bases and J by 11 bases, leaving 16 bases between them. The germline CDR1 and CDR2 sequences are KGHSH and LQKENI. CDR3 length equals 12 residues. In DNA form, the CDR3 reads TGTGCCAGCTCCCAAGAACAGGTTGGCGCTTTCTTT. This sequence encodes CASSQEQVGAFF. The entire variable domain, with the rest obtained from reference TRBV18 and TRBJ1-1, is as follows: NAGVMQNPRHLVRRRGQEARLRCSPMKGHSHVYWYRQLPEEGLKFMVYLQKENIIDESGMPKERFSAEFPKEGPSILRIQQVVRGDSAAYFCASSQEQVGAFFGQGTRLTVV.

This rearrangement joins TRBV4-2 to TRBJ2-7; the match to TRBD1 covers 10 bases. With 5 bases clipped from V and 5 bases from J, the junction kept 3 bases outside the gene matches. Germline CDR1 is LGHNA and CDR2 is YNFKEQ. The CDR3 sequence is 13 residues long. The CDR3 coding sequence is TGTGCCAGCAGCAGACAGGGGGCAAACGAGCAGTACTTC. Translated: CASSRQGANEQYF.

V is TRBV25-1 and J is TRBJ2-7; D perhaps matches TRBD1 (6 bases). Germline V gene sequence: CDR1 MGHDK, CDR2 SYGVNS. The length of the CDR3 is 14 residues. Trimming removed 5 bases at V and 3 bases at J, with 14 bases between. Written as DNA, the CDR3 is TGTGCCAGCAGTACGACAGGTGCGCTCTACGAGCAGTACTTC. Protein sequence: CASSTTGALYEQYF.

V is TRBV7-6 and J is TRBJ2-3; 14 nucleotides match TRBD2. Trimming removed 5 bases from V and 1 base from J; junction bases left unmatched: 5. The CDR3 is 17 residues long. The V gene's germline CDR1 is SGHVS and CDR2 FNYEAQ. The CDR3 coding sequence is TGTGCCAGCAGCGCCCGACTAGCGGGGGGGCGCACAGATACGCAGTATTTT. Its protein product is CASSARLAGGRTDTQYF.

The rearrangement uses TRBV13 and TRBJ2-3, with 12 bases fitting TRBD2. The germline V gene encodes CDR1 PRHDT and CDR2 FYEKMQ (reference sequence). The CDR3 is made up of 19 amino acids. The V and J ends lost 4 bases and 0 bases, in that order; junction bases with no gene match: 11. Here the CDR3 DNA reads TGTGCCAGCAGCTCGACTAGCGGGGGAGTCCCCACTAGCACAGATACGCAGTATTTT. It yields the protein CASSSTSGGVPTSTDTQYF.

The genes are TRBV9 and TRBJ2-1, with a tentative D call TRBD2 (5 bases). CDR1 and CDR2 from the germline V gene are SGDLS and YYNGEE. The CDR3 runs 14 residues. The V and J ends lost 4 bases and 8 bases respectively, with 16 bases between them. CDR3 in amino acids: CASSFLGVRDEQFF. As DNA, the CDR3 is TGTGCCAGCAGCTTCCTCGGGGTACGGGATGAGCAGTTCTTC.